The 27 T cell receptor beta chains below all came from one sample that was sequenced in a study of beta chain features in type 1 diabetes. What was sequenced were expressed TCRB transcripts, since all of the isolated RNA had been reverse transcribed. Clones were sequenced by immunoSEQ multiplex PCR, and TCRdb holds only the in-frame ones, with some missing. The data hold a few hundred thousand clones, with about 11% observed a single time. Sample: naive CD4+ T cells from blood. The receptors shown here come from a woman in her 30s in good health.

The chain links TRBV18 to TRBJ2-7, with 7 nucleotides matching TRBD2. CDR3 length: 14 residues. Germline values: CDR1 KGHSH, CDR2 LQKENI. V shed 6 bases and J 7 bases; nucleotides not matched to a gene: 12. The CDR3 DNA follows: TGTGCCAGCTCCCCGAGACTAGCCTTGGGGGAGCAGTACTTC. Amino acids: CASSPRLALGEQYF.

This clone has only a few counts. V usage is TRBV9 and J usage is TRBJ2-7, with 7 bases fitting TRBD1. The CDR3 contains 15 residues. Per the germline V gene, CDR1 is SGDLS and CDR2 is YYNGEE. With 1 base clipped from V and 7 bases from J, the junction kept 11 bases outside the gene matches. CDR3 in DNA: TGTGCCAGCAGCGTAACCGGGACAGCGGCTGGTGAGCAGTACTTC. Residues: CASSVTGTAAGEQYF.

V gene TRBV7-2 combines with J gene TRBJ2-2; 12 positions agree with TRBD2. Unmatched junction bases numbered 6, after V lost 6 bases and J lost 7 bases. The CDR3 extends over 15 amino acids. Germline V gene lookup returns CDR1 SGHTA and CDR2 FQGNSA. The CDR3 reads CASSSSGRAIGELFF. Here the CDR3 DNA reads TGTGCCAGCAGTTCTAGCGGGAGGGCCATCGGGGAGCTGTTTTTT.

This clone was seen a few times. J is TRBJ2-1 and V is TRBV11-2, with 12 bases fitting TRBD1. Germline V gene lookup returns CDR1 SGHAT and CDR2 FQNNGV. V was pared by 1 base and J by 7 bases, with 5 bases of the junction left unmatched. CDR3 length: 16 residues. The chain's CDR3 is CASSLGGQGARNEQFF. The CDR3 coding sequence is TGTGCCAGCAGCTTAGGGGGACAGGGGGCTCGTAATGAGCAGTTCTTC. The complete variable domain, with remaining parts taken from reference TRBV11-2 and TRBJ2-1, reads EAGVAQSPRYKIIEKRQSVAFWCNPISGHATLYWYQQILGQGPKLLIQFQNNGVVDDSQLPKDRFSAERLKGVDSTLKIQPAKLEDSAVYLCASSLGGQGARNEQFFGPGTRLTVL.

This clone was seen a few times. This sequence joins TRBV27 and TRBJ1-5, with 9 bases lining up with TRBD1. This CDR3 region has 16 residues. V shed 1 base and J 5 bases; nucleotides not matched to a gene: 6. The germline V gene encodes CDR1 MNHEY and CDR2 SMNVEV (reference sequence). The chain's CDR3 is CASSLLGTGPYQPQHF. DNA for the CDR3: TGTGCCAGCAGTTTATTGGGGACAGGGCCGTATCAGCCCCAGCATTTT.

The CDR3 DNA follows: TGCAGCGTTGTCGGGTACACTGAAGCTTTCTTT. This translates into CSVVGYTEAFF. This chain uses TRBV29-1 with TRBJ1-1; D is ambiguous. This CDR3 is built from 11 residues. Germline CDR1 reads SQVTM; CDR2 reads ANQGSEA. The ends were cut back, 4 bases at V and 3 bases at J, with 6 bases in the middle.

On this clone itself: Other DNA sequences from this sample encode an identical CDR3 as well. CDR3 sequence: CASSFSGTDTQYF. The CDR3, as DNA: TGTGCCAGCAGCTTTTCCGGCACAGATACGCAGTATTTT. This sequence joins TRBV11-3 and TRBJ2-3; D is unclear. This CDR3 region has 13 residues. V was cut by 3 bases and J by 1 base, with 5 bases left in between. Germline V gene lookup returns CDR1 SGHNT and CDR2 YENEEA.

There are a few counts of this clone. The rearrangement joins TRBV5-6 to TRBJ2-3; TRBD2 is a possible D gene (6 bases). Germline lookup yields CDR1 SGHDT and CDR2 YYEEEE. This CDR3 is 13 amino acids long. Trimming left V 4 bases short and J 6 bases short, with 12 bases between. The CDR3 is CASSATSRDTQYF. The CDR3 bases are TGTGCCAGCAGCGCGACTAGTCGCGATACGCAGTATTTT.

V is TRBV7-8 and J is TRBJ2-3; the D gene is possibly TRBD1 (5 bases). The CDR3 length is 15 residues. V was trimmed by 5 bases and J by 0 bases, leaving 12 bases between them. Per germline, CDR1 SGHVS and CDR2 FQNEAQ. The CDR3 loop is CASSTQAFSTDTQYF. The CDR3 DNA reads TGTGCCAGCAGCACACAGGCCTTTAGCACAGATACGCAGTATTTT.

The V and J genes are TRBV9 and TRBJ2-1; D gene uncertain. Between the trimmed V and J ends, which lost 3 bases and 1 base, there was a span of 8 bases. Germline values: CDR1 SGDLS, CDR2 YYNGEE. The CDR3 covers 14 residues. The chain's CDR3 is CASSGAGSYNEQFF. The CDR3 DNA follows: TGTGCCAGCAGCGGCGCAGGTTCCTACAATGAGCAGTTCTTC.

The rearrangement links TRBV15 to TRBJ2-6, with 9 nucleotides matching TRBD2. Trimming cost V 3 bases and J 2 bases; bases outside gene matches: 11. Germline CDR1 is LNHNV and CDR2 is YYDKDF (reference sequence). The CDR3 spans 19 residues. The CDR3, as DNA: TGTGCCACCAGCAGCGAGCCGGGACTAGCCTCTCCTGGGGCCAACGTCCTGACTTTC. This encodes CATSSEPGLASPGANVLTF.

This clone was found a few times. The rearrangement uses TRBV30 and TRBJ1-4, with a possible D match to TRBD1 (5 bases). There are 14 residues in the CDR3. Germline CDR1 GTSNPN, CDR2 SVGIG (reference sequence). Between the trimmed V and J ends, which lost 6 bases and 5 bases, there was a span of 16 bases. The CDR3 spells CACASGGTNEKLFF. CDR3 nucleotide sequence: TGTGCCTGCGCATCGGGGGGGACCAATGAAAAACTGTTTTTT.

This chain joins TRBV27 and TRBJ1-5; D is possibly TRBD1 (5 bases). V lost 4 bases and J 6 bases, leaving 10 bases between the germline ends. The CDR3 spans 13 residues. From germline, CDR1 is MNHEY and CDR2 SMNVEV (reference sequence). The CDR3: CASSYLGGQPQHF. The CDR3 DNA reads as TGTGCCAGCAGTTACCTGGGGGGTCAGCCCCAGCATTTT.

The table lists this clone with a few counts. CDR3 sequence reads: CASSPGVGGENYGYTF. CDR3 DNA sequence: TGTGCCAGCAGCCCGGGGGTGGGGGGAGAGAACTATGGCTACACCTTC. The rearrangement links TRBV5-4 to TRBJ1-2, with a weak D call TRBD1 (5 bases). With 4 bases removed from V and 2 bases from J, the gap between germline ends came to 18 bases. The germline V gene has CDR1 SGHNT and CDR2 YYREEE (reference sequence). The CDR3 has 16 amino acids.

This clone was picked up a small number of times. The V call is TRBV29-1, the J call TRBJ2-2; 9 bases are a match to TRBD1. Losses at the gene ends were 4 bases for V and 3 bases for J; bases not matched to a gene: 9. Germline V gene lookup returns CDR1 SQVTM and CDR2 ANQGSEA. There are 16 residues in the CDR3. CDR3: CSVAGTGSSDTGELFF. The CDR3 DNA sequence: TGCAGCGTTGCCGGGACAGGGAGTTCGGACACCGGGGAGCTGTTTTTT.

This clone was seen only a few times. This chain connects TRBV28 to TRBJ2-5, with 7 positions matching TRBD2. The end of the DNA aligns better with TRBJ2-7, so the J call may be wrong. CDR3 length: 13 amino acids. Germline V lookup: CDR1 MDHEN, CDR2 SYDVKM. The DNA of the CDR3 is TGTGCCAGCAGCCGCCGGGACTACTACGAGCAGTACTTC. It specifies CASSRRDYYEQYF.

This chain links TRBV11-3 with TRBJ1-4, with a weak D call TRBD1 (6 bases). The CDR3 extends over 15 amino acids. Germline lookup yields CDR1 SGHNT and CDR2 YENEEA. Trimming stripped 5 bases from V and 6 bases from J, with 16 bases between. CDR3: CASSSGQPGDEKLFF. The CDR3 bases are TGTGCCAGCAGCAGTGGACAGCCTGGGGATGAAAAACTGTTTTTT.

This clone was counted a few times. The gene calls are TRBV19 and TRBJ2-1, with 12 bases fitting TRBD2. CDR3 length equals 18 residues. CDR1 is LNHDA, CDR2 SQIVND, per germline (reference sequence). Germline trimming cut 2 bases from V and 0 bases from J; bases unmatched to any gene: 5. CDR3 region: CASSIRTSGTSSYNEQFF. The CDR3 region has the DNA TGTGCCAGTAGTATAAGGACTAGCGGGACCAGCTCCTACAATGAGCAGTTCTTC.

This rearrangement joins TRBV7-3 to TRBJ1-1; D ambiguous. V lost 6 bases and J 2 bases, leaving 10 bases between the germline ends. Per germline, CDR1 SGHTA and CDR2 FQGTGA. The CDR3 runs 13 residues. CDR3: CASRQFLNTEAFF. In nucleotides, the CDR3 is TGTGCCAGCAGACAGTTCTTAAACACTGAAGCTTTCTTT. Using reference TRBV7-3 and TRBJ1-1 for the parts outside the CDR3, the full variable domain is GAGVSQTPSNKVTEKGKYVELRCDPISGHTALYWYRQSLGQGPEFLIYFQGTGAADDSGLPNDRFFAVRPEGSVSTLKIQRTERGDSAVYLCASRQFLNTEAFFGQGTRLTVV.

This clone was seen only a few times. Written as DNA, the CDR3 is TGTGCCAGCAGAGGACAGGGGGGGAACACCGGGGAGCTGTTTTTT. Residues: CASRGQGGNTGELFF. This sequence joins TRBV2 and TRBJ2-2; 10 bases fit TRBD1. Germline loops: CDR1 SNHLY, CDR2 FYNNEI. V shed 6 bases and J 1 base; nucleotides not matched to a gene: 2. The CDR3 runs 15 residues. The whole variable domain, remainder taken from reference TRBV2 and TRBJ2-2, is EPEVTQTPSHQVTQMGQEVILRCVPISNHLYFYWYRQILGQKVEFLVSFYNNEISEKSEIFDDQFSVERPDGSNFTLKIRSTKLEDSAMYFCASRGQGGNTGELFFGEGSRLTVL.

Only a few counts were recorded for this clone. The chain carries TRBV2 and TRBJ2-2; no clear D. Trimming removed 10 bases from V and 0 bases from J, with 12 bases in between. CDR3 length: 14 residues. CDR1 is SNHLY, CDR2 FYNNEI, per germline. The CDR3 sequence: CATHLIANTGELFF. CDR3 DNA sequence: TGTGCCACCCACTTGATTGCGAACACCGGGGAGCTGTTTTTT.

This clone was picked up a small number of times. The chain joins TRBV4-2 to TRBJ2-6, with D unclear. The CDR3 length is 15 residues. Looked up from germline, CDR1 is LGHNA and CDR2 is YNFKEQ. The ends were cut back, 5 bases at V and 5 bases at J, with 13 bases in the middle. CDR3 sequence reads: CASSSTPNWANVLTF. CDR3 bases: TGTGCCAGCAGCTCCACCCCGAACTGGGCCAACGTCCTGACTTTC.

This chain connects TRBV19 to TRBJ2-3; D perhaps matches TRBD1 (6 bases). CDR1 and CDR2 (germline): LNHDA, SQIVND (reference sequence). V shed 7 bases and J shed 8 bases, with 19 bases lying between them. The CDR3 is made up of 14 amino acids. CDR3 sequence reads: CASTTMWGRRTQYF. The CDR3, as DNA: TGTGCCAGTACTACCATGTGGGGGCGACGTACGCAGTATTTT.

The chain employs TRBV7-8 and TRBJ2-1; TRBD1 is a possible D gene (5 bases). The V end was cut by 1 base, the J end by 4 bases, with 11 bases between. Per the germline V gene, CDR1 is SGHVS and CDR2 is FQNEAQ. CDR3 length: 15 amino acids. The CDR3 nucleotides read TGTGCCAGCAGCTTAGGCAGGGATTCGTACAATGAGCAGTTCTTC. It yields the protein CASSLGRDSYNEQFF.

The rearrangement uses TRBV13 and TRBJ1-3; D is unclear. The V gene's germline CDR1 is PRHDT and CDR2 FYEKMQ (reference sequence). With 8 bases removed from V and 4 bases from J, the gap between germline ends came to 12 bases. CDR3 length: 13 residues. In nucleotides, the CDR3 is TGTGCCAGCGGCCGGGGAGCAGGAAACACCATATATTTT. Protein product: CASGRGAGNTIYF.

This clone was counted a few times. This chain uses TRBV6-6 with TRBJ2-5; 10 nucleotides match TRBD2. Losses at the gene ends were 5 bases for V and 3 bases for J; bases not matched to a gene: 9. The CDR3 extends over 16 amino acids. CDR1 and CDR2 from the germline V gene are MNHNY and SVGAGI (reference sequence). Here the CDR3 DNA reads TGTGCCAGCAGTCCTTGGACTAGCGGAGAGAAAGAGACCCAGTACTTC. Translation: CASSPWTSGEKETQYF.

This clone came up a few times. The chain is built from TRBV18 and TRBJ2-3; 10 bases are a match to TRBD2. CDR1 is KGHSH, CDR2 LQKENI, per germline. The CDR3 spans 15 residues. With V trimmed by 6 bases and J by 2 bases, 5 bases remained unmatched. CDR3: CASSQGLASTDTQYF. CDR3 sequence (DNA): TGTGCCAGCTCCCAGGGACTAGCGTCCACAGATACGCAGTATTTT.